This T cell receptor (beta chain) came from a study of beta chain features in type 1 diabetes. Study-wide findings and caveats: All four CD4+ subsets of Type 1 diabetes patients contained TCRB CDR3s that were moderately but significantly shorter. Across patients, naive, central memory and Treg TCRB repertoires exhibited apparently greater similarity than was observed across healthy donors.

CD4+ naive, central memory, regulatory and stem cell-like memory subsets were isolated by sorting on CD45RO/CCR7/CD25/CD127/CD95/CD27. Sort purity for all populations was recorded as exceeding 98%. This clone was observed a handful of times. Its antigen is still unknown. In germline, CDR1 is SGDLS, CDR2 YYNGEE. This CDR3 region has 14 residues. V lost 0 bases to trimming and J lost 4 bases; unmatched junction nucleotides: 3. Expressed TCRB transcripts were sequenced because the isolated RNA had all been reverse transcribed beforehand. Only in-frame clones appear in the TCRdb table, and some are missing; sequencing was by immunoSEQ multiplex PCR. The sample has 300,000 to 450,000 clones; roughly 12% are singletons.

The chain recombines TRBV9 with TRBJ1-1; 7 positions match TRBD1. The material sequenced was naive CD4+ T cells from blood. The source is a woman aged 18-29 years with type 1 diabetes. CDR3 region: CASSVEYRGTEAFF. The CDR3 DNA follows: TGTGCCAGCAGCGTAGAGTACAGGGGCACTGAAGCTTTCTTT.